This TCR beta chain is from a study of T cell changes during pregnancy in multiple sclerosis. Sequenced by immunoSEQ multiplex PCR; TCRdb stores in-frame clones only, minus some. The sample includes tens of thousands of clones, about 84% seen only once; the top ten take approximately 7.6%. The CDR3 is 15 amino acids. Trimming pared 8 bases from V and 2 bases from J, leaving 19 bases between. Germline values: CDR1 MDHEN, CDR2 SYDVKM. This sample comprised CD8+ T cells from peripheral blood mononuclear cells, obtained before pregnancy. The TCR sequence derives from a female donor with multiple sclerosis, enrolled in a pregnancy study. The gene calls are TRBV28 and TRBJ2-7; D may be TRBD1 (5 bases). The CDR3 is CASFSVDRPTYEQYF. In nucleotides, the CDR3 is TGTGCCAGCTTTTCCGTAGACAGACCCACCTACGAGCAGTACTTC.